Presented here are 19 T cell receptor beta chains from one specimen sequenced in a study of early T cells in non-severe SARS-CoV-2 infection. TCRdb independently ran MiXCR on the 5' RACE reads; one entry per CDR3 protein. The table includes roughly 63,000 distinct CDR3 sequences, under 15% detected once. Sequenced: whole blood. These receptors were collected from an adult who was a healthcare worker with PCR-confirmed SARS-CoV-2 infection or an uninfected control (not recorded which).

The genes are TRBV9 and TRBJ2-1; D gene uncertain. The CDR3 has 13 residues. Germline CDR1 and CDR2: SGDLS and YYNGEE. With 0 bases removed from V and 4 bases from J, the gap between germline ends came to 5 bases. The CDR3 DNA reads as TGTGCCAGCAGCGTAGTACCGTACAATGAGCAGTTCTTC. The encoded protein is CASSVVPYNEQFF.

The table lists this clonotype with many counts. This chain connects TRBV6-2 or TRBV6-3 to TRBJ2-7; no clear D. This CDR3 region has 14 residues. The V and J ends lost 2 bases and 5 bases respectively, with 13 bases between them. Germline lookup yields CDR1 MNHEY and CDR2 SVGEGT. The chain's CDR3 is CASSYLDGRNEQYF. The CDR3 DNA reads as TGTGCCAGCAGTTACCTGGACGGTCGGAACGAGCAGTACTTC.

This clonotype appeared many times. The V gene is TRBV2, the J gene TRBJ2-3, with 10 bases identical to TRBD2. The J segment lost 2 bases and the V segment lost 0 bases, leaving 5 bases of the junction unmatched. The CDR3 runs to 17 residues. From germline, CDR1 is SNHLY and CDR2 FYNNEI. The CDR3 here is CASSEALLAGVTDTQYF. Written as DNA, the CDR3 is TGTGCCAGCAGTGAAGCGCTGCTAGCGGGGGTCACAGATACGCAGTATTTT.

This clonotype was seen at least ten times. This sequence joins TRBV29-1 and TRBJ2-7, with a tentative D call TRBD2 (6 bases). From germline, CDR1 is SQVTM and CDR2 ANQGSEA. CDR3 length: 12 residues. Between the trimmed V and J ends, which lost 6 bases and 4 bases, there was a span of 13 bases. The CDR3 bases are TGCAGCGTCCGGGACTCCGTTTACGAGCAGTACTTC. Its protein product is CSVRDSVYEQYF.

Many counts were recorded for this clonotype. This chain links TRBV5-1 with TRBJ2-1; 12 bases line up with TRBD2. V shed 2 bases and J 6 bases; nucleotides not matched to a gene: 12. The CDR3 consists of 18 residues. Germline lookup yields CDR1 SGHRS and CDR2 YFSETQ. The CDR3 is CASSFTLAGGQSINEQFF. The CDR3 nucleotides read TGCGCCAGCAGCTTTACTCTAGCGGGGGGGCAATCTATCAATGAGCAGTTCTTC.

This clonotype was recorded many times. The CDR3 DNA reads as TGTGCCTGGAGTGTATCCAGCGCCTACGAGCAGTACTTC. This gives the protein CAWSVSSAYEQYF. The chain employs TRBV30 and TRBJ2-7, with D uncertain. The length of the CDR3 is 13 residues. The germline V gene encodes CDR1 GTSNPN and CDR2 SVGIG (reference sequence). V lost 0 bases, J lost 2 bases, and 8 bases lay in between. The full variable domain, completed using reference TRBV30 and TRBJ2-7, is SQTIHQWPATLVQPVGSPLSLECTVEGTSNPNLYWYRQAAGRGLQLLFYSVGIGQISSEVPQNLSASRPQDRQFILSSKKLLLSDSGFYLCAWSVSSAYEQYFGPGTRLTVT.

The sample holds many counts of this clonotype. The V and J genes are TRBV10-3 and TRBJ2-7; 9 nucleotides match TRBD1. The germline V gene has CDR1 ENHRY and CDR2 SYGVKD. The CDR3 loop spans 14 amino acids. The V segment lost 5 bases and the J segment 5 bases; nucleotides outside the gene matches: 7. This chain's CDR3 is CAISPGQGRNEQYF. CDR3 DNA sequence: TGTGCCATCAGTCCGGGACAGGGAAGGAACGAGCAGTACTTC.

This clonotype was detected only a few times. The V call is TRBV20-1, the J call TRBJ2-7; a weak D match, TRBD1 (5 bases). Trimming removed 0 bases from V and 3 bases from J, with 6 bases in between. The germline V gene has CDR1 DFQATT and CDR2 SNEGSKA (reference sequence). The CDR3 sequence is 12 residues long. The CDR3 DNA reads TGCAGTGCTAGAGAAGGGGTCTACGAGCAGTACTTC. This encodes CSAREGVYEQYF.

About this clonotype itself: A much larger clone is a single base away; this may be a read error. The chain combines TRBV6-2 or TRBV6-3 with TRBJ2-3; 8 bases agree with TRBD1. Germline CDR1 and CDR2: MNHEY and SVGEGT. This CDR3 contains 13 residues. CDR3 nucleotide sequence: TGTGTCAGCGACAGGGGTAGCACAGATACGCAGTATTTT. Encoded protein: CVSDRGSTDTQYF.

This clonotype was seen repeatedly, ten times or more. The V call is TRBV5-4, the J call TRBJ2-1; D unclear. Trimming shortened V by 4 bases and J by 3 bases, and 14 bases separated the two germline ends. The CDR3 runs 15 residues. Germline V gene lookup returns CDR1 SGHNT and CDR2 YYREEE (reference sequence). This CDR3 reads CASSPPLDRYNEQFF. For the CDR3, the DNA is TGTGCCAGCAGCCCGCCGCTCGACCGCTACAATGAGCAGTTCTTC. Supplemented by reference TRBV5-4 and TRBJ2-1, the full variable domain reads ETGVTQSPTHLIKTRGQQVTLRCSSQSGHNTVSWYQQALGQGPQFIFQYYREEENGRGNFPPRFSGLQFPNYSSELNVNALELDDSALYLCASSPPLDRYNEQFFGPGTRLTVL.

This clonotype has a handful of counts. This chain joins TRBV2 and TRBJ1-5, with 11 positions matching TRBD1. V trimming: 5 bases; J trimming: 9 bases; junction bases outside the gene matches: 9. This CDR3 has 15 amino acids. From germline, CDR1 is SNHLY and CDR2 FYNNEI. As DNA, the CDR3 is TGTGCCAGCAGTCTCGGACAGGGGGCTATCGCGCCCCAGCATTTT. This codes for CASSLGQGAIAPQHF.

As to this clonotype: This may stem from a read error, because a much larger clone lies one nucleotide away. The rearrangement links TRBV18 to TRBJ1-1; D unresolved. This CDR3 contains 12 residues. Germline V gene data show CDR1 as KGHSH and CDR2 as LQKENI. The CDR3 DNA follows: TGTGCCAGCTCGACCACGTCGGTTGAAGTTTTCTTT. This codes for CASSTTSVEVFF.

The table lists this clonotype with a few counts. This chain connects TRBV2 to TRBJ2-7, with TRBD1 matching 10 bases. The CDR3 covers 15 residues. V gave up 6 bases and J gave up 0 bases; unmatched junction bases: 5. Germline CDR1 SNHLY, CDR2 FYNNEI. This CDR3 is CASRDRGRGSYEQYF. The CDR3 coding sequence is TGTGCCAGCAGAGACAGGGGGCGGGGCTCCTACGAGCAGTACTTC.

This clonotype was detected ten times or more. This chain joins TRBV11-2 and TRBJ2-1; 8 nucleotides align to TRBD1. Germline CDR1 reads SGHAT; CDR2 reads FQNNGV. V was clipped by 4 bases and J by 4 bases; unmatched bases: 9. The CDR3 is 16 amino acids. The CDR3 region is CASSSEGQDLYNEQFF. The DNA of the CDR3 is TGTGCCAGCAGCTCGGAGGGACAGGACCTATACAATGAGCAGTTCTTC.

This clonotype was seen repeatedly, ten times or more. This sequence joins TRBV2 and TRBJ1-1; TRBD1 is a possible D gene (6 bases). The CDR3 totals 15 residues. Trimming took off 8 bases at V and 1 base at J, with 17 bases between the two ends. The germline CDR1 and CDR2 sequences are SNHLY and FYNNEI. This CDR3 reads CASQPKGVANTEAFF. In nucleotides, the CDR3 is TGTGCCAGCCAACCGAAGGGGGTCGCGAACACTGAAGCTTTCTTT.

This clonotype was recorded many times. This chain connects TRBV10-1 to TRBJ1-1, with unresolved D. CDR1 is WNHNN and CDR2 is SYGVQD in the germline V gene (reference sequence). The ends were cut back, 5 bases at V and 3 bases at J, with 16 bases in the middle. The CDR3 extends over 15 amino acids. CDR3: CASSPFLGTDTEAFF. As DNA, the CDR3 is TGCGCCAGCAGTCCATTCTTGGGAACGGACACTGAAGCTTTCTTT.

The chain links TRBV7-3 to TRBJ2-5; possibly TRBD2 for D (7 bases). The CDR3 totals 15 residues. Germline loops: CDR1 SGHTA, CDR2 FQGTGA. Trimming left V 2 bases short and J 5 bases short, with 15 bases between. CDR3 DNA sequence: TGTGCCAGCAGCTTATTGCGGGGGCCGGAGGAGACCCAGTACTTC. It translates to CASSLLRGPEETQYF.

This clonotype was counted ten times or more. This chain links TRBV18 with TRBJ2-7, with 7 bases that match TRBD2. Germline V gene sequence: CDR1 KGHSH, CDR2 LQKENI. The CDR3 sequence is 16 residues long. J lost 4 bases, V lost 1 base, and 10 bases had no gene match. In DNA, the CDR3 is TGTGCCAGCTCACCACGCGCGGCGGGGGTTCAGTACGAGCAGTACTTC. It translates to CASSPRAAGVQYEQYF.

The V gene is TRBV2, the J gene TRBJ1-1; a weak D match, TRBD1 (5 bases). The V gene lost 1 base and the J gene lost 5 bases, with 11 bases spanning the gap. The CDR3 contains 14 residues. Germline CDR1 is SNHLY and CDR2 is FYNNEI. CDR3 sequence reads: CASSEVRGATEAFF. The CDR3, as DNA: TGTGCCAGCAGTGAAGTAAGGGGTGCGACTGAAGCTTTCTTT.